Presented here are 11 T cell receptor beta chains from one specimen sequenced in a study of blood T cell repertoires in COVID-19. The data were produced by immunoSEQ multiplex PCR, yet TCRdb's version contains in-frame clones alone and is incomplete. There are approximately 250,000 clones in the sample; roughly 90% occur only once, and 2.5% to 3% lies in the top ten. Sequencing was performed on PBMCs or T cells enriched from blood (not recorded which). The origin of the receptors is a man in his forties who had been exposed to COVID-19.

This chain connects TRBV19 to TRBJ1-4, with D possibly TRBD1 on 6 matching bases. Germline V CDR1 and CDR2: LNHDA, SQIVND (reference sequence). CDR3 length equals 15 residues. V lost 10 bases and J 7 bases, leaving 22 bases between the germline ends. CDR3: CATANGGGQGEKLFF. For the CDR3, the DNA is TGTGCCACCGCTAATGGCGGGGGGCAGGGTGAAAAACTGTTTTTT.

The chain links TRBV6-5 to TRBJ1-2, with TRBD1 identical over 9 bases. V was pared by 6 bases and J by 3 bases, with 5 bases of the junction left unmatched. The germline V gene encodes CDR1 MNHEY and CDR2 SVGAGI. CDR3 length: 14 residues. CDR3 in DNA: TGTGCCAGCAGCAACAGGGGGCGCGACTATGGCTACACCTTC. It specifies CASSNRGRDYGYTF.

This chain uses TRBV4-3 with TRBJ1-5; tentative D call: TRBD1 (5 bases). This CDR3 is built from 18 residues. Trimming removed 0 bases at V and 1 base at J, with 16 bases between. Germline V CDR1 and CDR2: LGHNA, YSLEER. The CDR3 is CASSQEWGGSGSNQPQHF. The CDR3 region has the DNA TGCGCCAGCAGCCAAGAATGGGGCGGAAGCGGGAGCAATCAGCCCCAGCATTTT.

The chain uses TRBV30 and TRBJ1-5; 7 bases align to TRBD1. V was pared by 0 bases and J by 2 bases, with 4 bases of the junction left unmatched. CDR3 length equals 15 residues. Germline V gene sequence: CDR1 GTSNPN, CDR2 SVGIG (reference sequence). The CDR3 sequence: CAWSVPGGRNQPQHF. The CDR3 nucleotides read TGTGCCTGGAGTGTTCCAGGGGGACGCAATCAGCCCCAGCATTTT.

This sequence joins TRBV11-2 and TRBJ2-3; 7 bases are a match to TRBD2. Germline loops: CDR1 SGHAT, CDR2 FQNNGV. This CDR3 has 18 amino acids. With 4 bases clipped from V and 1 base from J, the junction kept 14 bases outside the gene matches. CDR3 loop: CASSSAPGRETRTDTQYF. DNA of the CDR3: TGTGCCAGCAGCTCCGCCCCCGGGCGGGAGACTCGCACAGATACGCAGTATTTT.

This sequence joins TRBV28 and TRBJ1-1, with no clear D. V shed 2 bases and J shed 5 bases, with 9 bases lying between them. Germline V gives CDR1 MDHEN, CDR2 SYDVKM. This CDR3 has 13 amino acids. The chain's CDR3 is CASSLGQITEAFF. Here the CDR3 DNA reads TGTGCCAGCAGTTTAGGGCAAATTACTGAAGCTTTCTTT.

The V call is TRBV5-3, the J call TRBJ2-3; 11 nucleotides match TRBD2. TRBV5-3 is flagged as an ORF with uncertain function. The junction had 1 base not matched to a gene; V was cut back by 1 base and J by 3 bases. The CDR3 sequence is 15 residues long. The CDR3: CARSLRLAGTDTQYF. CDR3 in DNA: TGTGCCAGAAGCTTGAGACTAGCGGGGACAGATACGCAGTATTTT.

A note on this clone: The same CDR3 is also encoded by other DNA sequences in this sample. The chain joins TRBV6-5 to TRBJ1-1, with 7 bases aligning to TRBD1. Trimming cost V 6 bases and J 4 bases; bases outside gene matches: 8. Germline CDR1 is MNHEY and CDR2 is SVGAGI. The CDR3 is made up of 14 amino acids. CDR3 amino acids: CASSYRTGGTEAFF. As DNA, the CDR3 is TGTGCCAGCAGCTACAGGACAGGAGGCACTGAAGCTTTCTTT.

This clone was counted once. This CDR3 reads CATSRGRGLEYEQYF. DNA for the CDR3: TGTGCCACCAGCAGAGGCAGGGGGCTGGAGTACGAGCAGTACTTC. V and J are TRBV15 and TRBJ2-7, with 8 bases fitting TRBD1. Germline assignment: CDR1 LNHNV and CDR2 YYDKDF (reference sequence). V shed 1 base and J 4 bases; nucleotides not matched to a gene: 6. The CDR3 spans 15 residues. Variable domain in full (rest from reference TRBV15 and TRBJ2-7): DAMVIQNPRYQVTQFGKPVTLSCSQTLNHNVMYWYQQKSSQAPKLLFHYYDKDFNNEADTPDNFQSRRPNTSFCFLDIRSPGLGDTAMYLCATSRGRGLEYEQYFGPGTRLTVT.

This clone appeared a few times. CDR3 residues: CASSFRAGGTFPEGNTIYF. The DNA for the CDR3 is TGTGCCAGCAGTTTCCGTGCCGGGGGGACATTCCCCGAGGGAAACACCATATATTTT. The chain recombines TRBV28 with TRBJ1-3; D might be TRBD1 (6 bases). The germline CDR1 and CDR2 sequences are MDHEN and SYDVKM. The CDR3 runs to 19 residues. Between the trimmed V and J ends, which lost 3 bases and 4 bases, there was a span of 25 bases.

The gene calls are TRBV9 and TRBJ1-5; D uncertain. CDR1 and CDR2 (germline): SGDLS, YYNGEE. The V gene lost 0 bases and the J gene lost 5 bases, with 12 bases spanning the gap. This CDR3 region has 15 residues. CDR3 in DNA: TGTGCCAGCAGCGTAGCGGGAGATACGTATCAGCCCCAGCATTTT. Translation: CASSVAGDTYQPQHF.